The next 20 T cell receptor beta chains were all read from a single sample in a study of T-cell reconstitution after alpha-beta-depleted transplantation in children. Unique molecular identifiers tagged the TCRbeta library. TCRdb ran MiXCR on the PCR reads and lists one entry per CDR3 protein. The sample consists of about half a million distinct CDR3 sequences, under 15% of them appearing once. This sample comprised PBMCs from the stem cell graft donor, obtained from the stem cell graft. Receptors were obtained from a human donor who donated a stem cell graft to a child with combined immunodeficiency.

The V gene is TRBV20-1, the J gene TRBJ2-5; no firm D call. The CDR3 length is 11 residues. Trimming left V 5 bases short and J 1 base short, with 5 bases between. CDR1 is DFQATT and CDR2 is SNEGSKA in the germline V gene (reference sequence). In DNA, the CDR3 is TGCAGTGCTTGGGTCCAAGAGACCCAGTACTTC. Residues: CSAWVQETQYF.

The chain couples TRBV7-2 to TRBJ2-5; perhaps TRBD2 as D (5 bases). The V and J ends lost 5 bases and 7 bases respectively, with 20 bases between them. The CDR3 covers 15 residues. CDR1 SGHTA and CDR2 FQGNSA come from the germline V gene. The CDR3 is CASSLLVAPEGTQYF. The CDR3 DNA is TGTGCCAGCAGCCTCCTTGTGGCCCCCGAGGGGACCCAGTACTTC.

This rearrangement joins TRBV12-3 or TRBV12-4 to TRBJ2-1; 9 nucleotides line up with TRBD2. This CDR3 is 14 amino acids long. V shed 6 bases and J 7 bases; nucleotides not matched to a gene: 7. The CDR3 loop reads CASSPLTSGNEQFF. The CDR3 nucleotides read TGTGCCAGCAGCCCCCTTACTAGCGGGAATGAGCAGTTCTTC.

In its sample, this clonotype was seen many times. V usage is TRBV29-1 and J usage is TRBJ2-5; D tentatively fits TRBD1 or TRBD2 (7 bases each). This CDR3 region has 14 residues. V was shortened by 3 bases and J by 1 base, with 12 bases between the two germline ends. The germline V gene encodes CDR1 SQVTM and CDR2 ANQGSEA. The CDR3 DNA reads as TGCAGCGTTGACAGGGGGGGAATCCAAGAGACCCAGTACTTC. It translates to CSVDRGGIQETQYF.

This clonotype came up a few times. The rearrangement uses TRBV6-1 and TRBJ1-1, with unresolved D. Deletions cut 5 bases from V and 1 base from J, with 8 bases between. From germline, CDR1 is MNHNS and CDR2 SASEGT. This CDR3 has 13 residues. The CDR3 loop reads CASSRPENTEAFF. In nucleotides, the CDR3 is TGTGCCAGCAGTCGTCCAGAGAACACTGAAGCTTTCTTT.

The V call is TRBV9, the J call TRBJ1-2; the D gene is possibly TRBD1 (5 bases). The V gene's germline CDR1 is SGDLS and CDR2 YYNGEE. The V gene lost 1 base and the J gene lost 4 bases, with 20 bases spanning the gap. The CDR3 runs 17 residues. CDR3 protein: CASSVTGGSLYPYGYTF. As DNA, the CDR3 is TGTGCCAGCAGCGTAACAGGCGGATCCTTGTACCCCTATGGCTACACCTTC. The variable domain in full, with the rest retrieved from reference TRBV9 and TRBJ1-2, is DSGVTQTPKHLITATGQRVTLRCSPRSGDLSVYWYQQSLDQGLQFLIQYYNGEERAKGNILERFSAQQFPDLHSELNLSSLELGDSALYFCASSVTGGSLYPYGYTFGSGTRLTVV.

This clonotype was seen a few times. V usage is TRBV18 and J usage is TRBJ2-2; D could derive from TRBD1 or TRBD2 (5 bases each). The CDR3 extends over 12 amino acids. V was shortened by 3 bases and J by 7 bases, with 6 bases between the two germline ends. From germline, CDR1 is KGHSH and CDR2 LQKENI. The CDR3 spells CASSPGDGELFF. The CDR3 DNA reads as TGTGCCAGCTCACCGGGGGACGGGGAGCTGTTTTTT.

This clonotype has a count of ten or more. The V gene is TRBV6-5, the J gene TRBJ2-1; D uncertain. The CDR3 spans 14 residues. The germline V gene has CDR1 MNHEY and CDR2 SVGAGI. V lost 6 bases and J lost 8, with 17 bases in between. The CDR3 DNA reads as TGTGCCAGCAGCCCAGCTATTCCATGGGATGAGCAGTTCTTC. Protein: CASSPAIPWDEQFF.

The chain couples TRBV7-2 to TRBJ2-1; D not resolved. Trimming took 0 bases from V and 6 from J, leaving 9 bases between them. Germline loops: CDR1 SGHTA, CDR2 FQGNSA. This CDR3 spans 14 amino acids. The CDR3 sequence: CASSLANLGNEQFF. The CDR3 DNA is TGTGCCAGCAGCTTAGCCAACTTGGGCAATGAGCAGTTCTTC.

Only a few counts were recorded for this clonotype. The chain employs TRBV5-1 and TRBJ2-3, with TRBD1 matching over 9 bases. The germline CDR1 and CDR2 sequences are SGHRS and YFSETQ. The length of the CDR3 is 18 residues. After removal of 3 bases from V and 1 base from J, the junction contained 12 bases not matched to a gene. CDR3 sequence reads: CASSSAGTGFSGTDTQYF. CDR3 coding DNA: TGCGCCAGCAGCTCGGCCGGGACAGGGTTTTCAGGCACAGATACGCAGTATTTT.

This clonotype was picked up a small number of times. V and J are TRBV27 and TRBJ2-1; 8 bases are a match to TRBD2. V was clipped by 6 bases and J by 2 bases; unmatched bases: 3. From germline, CDR1 is MNHEY and CDR2 SMNVEV (reference sequence). The CDR3 covers 14 residues. CDR3 amino acids: CASSGLAAYNEQFF. DNA of the CDR3: TGTGCCAGCAGCGGACTAGCAGCCTACAATGAGCAGTTCTTC.

This clonotype was seen at least ten times. This chain uses TRBV24-1 with TRBJ1-1, with D uncertain. V was cut by 4 bases and J by 3 bases, with 14 bases left in between. The germline gives CDR1 KGHDR, CDR2 SFDVKD. This CDR3 contains 15 residues. The CDR3 region is CATSEHSGTDTEAFF. CDR3 in DNA: TGTGCCACCAGTGAACACTCGGGAACGGACACTGAAGCTTTCTTT.

Only a few counts were recorded for this clonotype. The V call is TRBV12-3 or TRBV12-4, the J call TRBJ1-6; the match to TRBD1 covers 7 bases. The CDR3 is 18 amino acids. V lost 2 bases, J lost 0 bases, and 7 bases stayed unmatched. The CDR3 protein is CASSLPTGLSSYNSPLHF. The CDR3 nucleotides read TGTGCCAGCAGTTTACCGACAGGGTTGAGCTCCTATAATTCACCCCTCCACTTT.

This clonotype showed up many times. The CDR3 DNA reads as TGTGCCAGCAGCGTCAAATTTCGGGACTTCGAGCAGTACTTC. It encodes CASSVKFRDFEQYF. V is TRBV13 and J is TRBJ2-7, with D perhaps matching TRBD2 (6 bases). CDR1 and CDR2 (germline): PRHDT, FYEKMQ (reference sequence). The CDR3 has 14 residues. The ends were cut back, 5 bases at V and 6 bases at J, with 17 bases in the middle.

The gene calls are TRBV6-2 or TRBV6-3 and TRBJ2-3; unclear D gene. Trimming removed 7 bases at V and 2 bases at J, with 16 bases between. The CDR3 consists of 15 residues. Per germline, CDR1 MNHEY and CDR2 SVGEGT. CDR3 residues: CASTPERRTTDTQYF. DNA of the CDR3: TGTGCCAGCACCCCTGAGAGGAGAACCACAGATACGCAGTATTTT.

The CDR3 coding sequence is TGTGCCAGCAGCTTGCGTATAGAAAAACTGTTTTTT. Its translation: CASSLRIEKLFF. V is TRBV11-1 and J is TRBJ1-4; D unclear. The CDR3 is 12 amino acids. V was clipped by 3 bases and J by 8 bases, with 7 bases between them. Germline CDR1 SGHAT, CDR2 FQDESV (reference sequence).

CDR3 amino acids: CASSQKYPRDSGANVLTF. The CDR3 DNA reads as TGCGCCAGCAGCCAAAAATATCCTAGGGACTCTGGGGCCAACGTCCTGACTTTC. The chain links TRBV4-3 to TRBJ2-6; D not resolved. The CDR3 length is 18 residues. Trimming took 2 bases from V and 0 from J, leaving 14 bases between them. The germline gives CDR1 LGHNA, CDR2 YSLEER.

There are many counts of this clonotype. J is TRBJ2-3 and V is TRBV6-4; D gene uncertain. The CDR3 has 14 amino acids. Per germline, CDR1 MRHNA and CDR2 SNTAGT. The V gene lost 0 bases and the J gene lost 0 bases, with 4 bases spanning the gap. The CDR3 reads CASSDSYSTDTQYF. CDR3 sequence (DNA): TGTGCCAGCAGTGACTCGTACAGCACAGATACGCAGTATTTT.

The sample holds a few counts of this clonotype. The rearrangement uses TRBV28 and TRBJ1-5, with TRBD1 as a possible D gene (6 bases). The CDR3 is 16 residues long. V lost 4 bases to trimming and J lost 5 bases, with 18 bases between them. Germline CDR1 is MDHEN and CDR2 is SYDVKM. Written as DNA, the CDR3 is TGTGCCAGCAGTTCAAACATAAAAGGGGGGGATCAGCCCCAGCATTTT. Translated, it gives CASSSNIKGGDQPQHF.

Many counts were recorded for this clonotype. This rearrangement joins TRBV4-3 to TRBJ1-2; D remains unclear. Trimming left V 1 base short and J 6 bases short, with 15 bases between. Germline assignment: CDR1 LGHNA and CDR2 YSLEER. This CDR3 spans 15 amino acids. The CDR3 coding sequence is TGCGCCAGCAGCCAAGGTCCCCTTTCCAGTGATGGCTACACCTTC. Translated: CASSQGPLSSDGYTF.